This T cell receptor beta chain was identified in a study of blood T cell repertoires in COVID-19. The CDR3 loop spans 15 amino acids. Trimming pared 2 bases from V and 5 bases from J, leaving 13 bases between. Germline CDR1 is MGHRA and CDR2 is YSYEKL. Sequencing used immunoSEQ multiplex PCR; TCRdb keeps in-frame clones, though not all of them. The sample shows about 100,000 clones, roughly nine tenths of them seen only once. Sequencing used peripheral blood. The clonotype originates from a human donor in a cohort sampled during active COVID-19. The genes are TRBV4-1 and TRBJ2-1; weak D call: TRBD1 (5 bases). This CDR3 reads CASSQPTEDHNEQFF. The DNA of the CDR3 is TGCGCCAGCAGCCAACCGACAGAGGACCACAATGAGCAGTTCTTC.